A selection of T cell receptor beta chains follows, all from one sample in a study of T cell responses to AZD1222 COVID-19 vaccine. TCRdb's copy holds only in-frame clones and misses some; the assay was immunoSEQ multiplex PCR. In the table there are some 120,000 clones, about 85% of which are singletons. The sample here was peripheral blood, taken on day 0 of AZD1222 vaccination. These receptors all come from an adult in good health. Both conserved end residues are part of each CDR3. Each record gives: J gene, D gene, clone size, V gene, CDR3 DNA, CDR3 protein. D genes are given only for firm matches. Size tells how often a clone was seen (once, few, many) or the class of an expanded clone, and some rows leave it out.

TRBJ1-5	.	.	TRBV12-3/TRBV12-4	TGTGCCAGCAGCGAGAGCAATCAGCCCCAGCATTTT	CASSESNQPQHF
TRBJ1-5	.	many	TRBV6-1	TGTGCCAGCAGTGAGACTGACGGGGGTGGTCAGCCCCAGCATTTT	CASSETDGGGQPQHF
TRBJ2-7	.	.	TRBV10-3	TGTGCCATCACCGGGAGTCGGAGTGAGCAGTACTTC	CAITGSRSEQYF
TRBJ1-1	.	.	TRBV19	TGTGCCAGTAGTATGGCCAGTGACACTGAAGCTTTCTTT	CASSMASDTEAFF
TRBJ2-3	.	.	TRBV24-1	TGTGCCACCAGTGATTTAAGGGGTGGACCACGCGATACGCAGTATTTT	CATSDLRGGPRDTQYF
TRBJ2-1	TRBD1	.	TRBV7-7	TGTGCTAGCAGCTTAGACAGGGGCGGCTACAATGAGCAGTTCTTC	CASSLDRGGYNEQFF
TRBJ2-1	TRBD2	.	TRBV4-1	TGCGCCAGCAGCCAGCTAGCGGGCTCCTACAATGAGCAGTTCTTC	CASSQLAGSYNEQFF
TRBJ2-1	.	once	TRBV12-3/TRBV12-4	TGTGCCAGCAGTTTTGGCGGCAATGAGCAGTTCTTC	CASSFGGNEQFF
TRBJ1-5	.	.	TRBV4-1	TGCGCCAGCAGCCAACAGGGACTCGGTCAGCCCCAGCATTTT	CASSQQGLGQPQHF
TRBJ1-2	.	.	TRBV25-1	TGTGCCAGCAGTGAATATCTTGGCTACACCTTC	CASSEYLGYTF
TRBJ1-2	.	.	TRBV24-1	TGTGCCACCAGTGATTTGGGGTCAAGTGGCTATGGCTACACCTTC	CATSDLGSSGYGYTF
TRBJ1-2	.	few	TRBV9	TGTGCCAGCAGCGTCTCAAGGGGAGGGATCTATGGCTACACCTTC	CASSVSRGGIYGYTF
TRBJ2-1	TRBD1	few	TRBV7-9	TGTGCCAGCAGCTTAGGGACAGGGGTGGAGAATGAGCAGTTCTTC	CASSLGTGVENEQFF
TRBJ2-6	.	.	TRBV19	TGTGCCAGTAGTATGGGGGACAACTCTGGGGCCAACGTCCTGACTTTC	CASSMGDNSGANVLTF
TRBJ2-2	.	.	TRBV7-3	TGTGCCAGCGGGAGTGGTGGCGGGGAGCTGTTTTTT	CASGSGGGELFF
TRBJ2-5	TRBD2	.	TRBV5-1	TGCGCCAGCAGAGGATACCAGGGAGGGGAGACCCAGTACTTC	CASRGYQGGETQYF
TRBJ2-7	.	.	TRBV19	TGTGCCAGTAGTATAGTAGTAGGCAGCTCCTACGAGCAGTACTTC	CASSIVVGSSYEQYF
TRBJ2-5	.	.	TRBV12-5	TGTGCTAGTGGTTGGGCAGGGCAGGAGACCCAGTACTTC	CASGWAGQETQYF
TRBJ2-3	TRBD1	few	TRBV5-1	TGCGCCAGCAGCTTTGGCACAGGGGGAGATACGCAGTATTTT	CASSFGTGGDTQYF
TRBJ1-5	.	.	TRBV7-9	TGTGCGGGGGGTAGCAATCAGCCCCAGCATTTT	CAGGSNQPQHF
TRBJ1-1	.	.	TRBV6-1	TGTGCCAGCAGTGTCCTAGGGAGTTACGGGAACACTGAAGCTTTCTTT	CASSVLGSYGNTEAFF
TRBJ2-1	TRBD2	.	TRBV24-1	TGTGCCACCAGTGACGGGGCAGCGGGGCGGCAGTTCTTC	CATSDGAAGRQFF
TRBJ2-5	.	.	TRBV24-1	TGTGCCACCAGTGATTTGTCGGACTCAGGGGAGACCCAGTACTTC	CATSDLSDSGETQYF
TRBJ1-2	.	.	TRBV24-1	TGTGCCACTTGGGACCCAGCTAACTATGGCTACACCTTC	CATWDPANYGYTF
TRBJ1-2	.	medium-sized	TRBV7-2	TGTGCCAGCAGCGTCCGGGACAAAAACTATGGCTACACCTTC	CASSVRDKNYGYTF
TRBJ2-7	TRBD2	.	TRBV4-3	TGCGCCAGCAGCCAACCACCCTTAGCGGGGGAAAACTACGAGCAGTACTTC	CASSQPPLAGENYEQYF
TRBJ2-3	TRBD2	.	TRBV18	TGTGCCAGCTCACCGGGAGGGCCCTCAGATACGCAGTATTTT	CASSPGGPSDTQYF
TRBJ2-3	.	.	TRBV5-4	TGTGCCAGCAGCTCCAAAGACGGGCCTAGCGCAGATACGCAGTATTTT	CASSSKDGPSADTQYF
TRBJ1-1	.	.	TRBV25-1	TGTGCCAGCAGTTGGCCTGCGGGTGAAGCTTTCTTT	CASSWPAGEAFF
TRBJ1-6	.	.	TRBV12-3/TRBV12-4	TGTGCCAGCAGTTTGGTACTTTTCTCACCCCTCCACTTT	CASSLVLFSPLHF
TRBJ1-5	TRBD1	.	TRBV7-2	TGTGCCAGCAGCTTCGGGACAGCTAACAATCAGCCCCAGCATTTT	CASSFGTANNQPQHF
TRBJ1-1	TRBD1	.	TRBV27	TGTGCCAGCAGTCCGAGGAGGACAGGGGCAGACACTGAAGCTTTCTTT	CASSPRRTGADTEAFF
TRBJ2-1	.	.	TRBV28	TGTGCCAGCAGTCTCCACCGGGATTCAAACAATGAGCAGTTCTTC	CASSLHRDSNNEQFF
TRBJ1-2	.	.	TRBV11-2	TGTGCCAGCAGCTTAGATCAGGGGATAAGTGGCTACACCTTC	CASSLDQGISGYTF
TRBJ1-2	.	.	TRBV30	TGTGCCTGGAGCAGCGACAGTCATAACTATGGCTACACCTTC	CAWSSDSHNYGYTF
TRBJ2-7	.	few	TRBV16	TGTGCCAGCAGCCAAACGGCGGGGGAGCAGTACTTC	CASSQTAGEQYF
TRBJ2-5	.	.	TRBV7-2	TGTGCCAGCAGCTTGACAGTGAAGACCCAGTACTTC	CASSLTVKTQYF
TRBJ2-5	TRBD2	.	TRBV4-2	TGTGCCAGCAGCCTAGCGGGAGGGCCGGAGACCCAGTACTTC	CASSLAGGPETQYF
TRBJ2-7	.	few	TRBV10-2	TGCGCCAGCAGGAAGGACTACGAGCAGTACTTC	CASRKDYEQYF
TRBJ2-7	TRBD2	.	TRBV27	TGTGCCAGCAGTTTACGAGCGGGGATGCAGTACTTC	CASSLRAGMQYF
TRBJ2-3	.	few	TRBV3-1/TRBV3-2	TGTGCCAGCAGCCGCGGGGGCGGAGAGGGTACGCAGTATTTT	CASSRGGGEGTQYF
TRBJ2-1	.	.	TRBV10-3	TGTGCCATCAGTTCAGGGCGCGCAGCCTACAATGAGCAGTTCTTC	CAISSGRAAYNEQFF
TRBJ2-1	TRBD1	.	TRBV7-3	TGTGCCAGCAGCTTACTGGGGACAGGGCGGAATGAGCAGTTCTTC	CASSLLGTGRNEQFF
TRBJ2-7	TRBD2	.	TRBV28	TGTGCCAGCAGTGGGACTAGCGCCTACGAGCAGTACTTC	CASSGTSAYEQYF
TRBJ1-4	.	.	TRBV10-1	TGCGCCAGCAGGAGTGGCGAAAAACTGTTTTTT	CASRSGEKLFF
TRBJ2-2	.	.	TRBV6-5	TGTGCCGCCCACCGGACGGTGAACACCGGGGAGCTGTTTTTT	CAAHRTVNTGELFF
TRBJ2-7	TRBD2	.	TRBV15	TGTGCCACCAGCAGAGCTCGAGAACTAGCGGGCCCCCCCTACGAGCAGTACTTC	CATSRARELAGPPYEQYF
TRBJ2-4	.	few	TRBV19	TGTGCCAGTAGTATAGGTAGCCCGCGGGACATTCAGTACTTC	CASSIGSPRDIQYF
TRBJ1-1	.	.	TRBV11-2	TGTGCCAGCAGCTTTGGGGGGCGCACTGAAGCTTTCTTT	CASSFGGRTEAFF
TRBJ2-2	.	.	TRBV5-1	TGCGCCAGCAGCTTCGGCACCAACACCGGGGAGCTGTTTTTT	CASSFGTNTGELFF
TRBJ2-7	.	.	TRBV9	TGTGCCAGCAGCGTAGGGGGTAGCTGGGAGGAGGAGCAGTACTTC	CASSVGGSWEEEQYF
TRBJ2-1	TRBD2	.	TRBV30	TGTGCCTGGAGTGTTGTCCCTAGCGGCTCTGAGCAGTTCTTC	CAWSVVPSGSEQFF
TRBJ2-7	.	.	TRBV6-5	TGTGCCAGCGCGACAGTCTCCTACGAGCAGTACTTC	CASATVSYEQYF
TRBJ1-1	.	.	TRBV11-3	TGTGCCAGCAGCTTTTCTGACACTGAAGCTTTCTTT	CASSFSDTEAFF
TRBJ2-7	TRBD1	.	TRBV6-5	TGTGCCAGCGGGATGGGACAGGCGGATACCTACGAGCAGTACTTC	CASGMGQADTYEQYF
TRBJ1-1	TRBD1	.	TRBV4-3	TGCGCCAGCAGCCAAAGCGACAGGGGAATGAACACTGAAGCTTTCTTT	CASSQSDRGMNTEAFF
TRBJ1-1	.	.	TRBV11-1	TGTGCCAGCAGCCGATCCCGCACTGAAGCTTTCTTT	CASSRSRTEAFF
TRBJ1-1	.	.	TRBV5-4	TGTGCCAGCAGTGACAGCCGGACCACTGAAGCTTTCTTT	CASSDSRTTEAFF
TRBJ1-1	.	.	TRBV29-1	TGCAGCGTTGACCCTCAGGGTACTGAAGCTTTCTTT	CSVDPQGTEAFF